The present TCR beta chain was sequenced within a study of blood T cell repertoires in COVID-19 (dated by TCRdb to between 2020 and 2021). Regarding the study in general: Samples covering the acute and convalescent phases of COVID-19 were provided by collaborators in the United States, Italy and Spain. The material from the prospective study consisted of cDNA or gDNA derived from T cells, B-cell-depleted T cells, or PBMCs. Deeply sampled blood TCRbeta repertoires from subjects exposed to, actively infected with, or recovered from COVID-19 were included in the dataset. The repertoires were released in a freely available public database meant as a resource for research on the immune response to SARS-CoV-2. Samples came from the ongoing ImmuneRACE study (first 160 participants) plus 1,254 subjects from 6 global collaborators. The sample metadata nearly always contained a de-identified subject ID, COVID-19 status, age in years and sex. HLA class I and class II types, where available, came from metadata supplied by the sample provider rather than from assay-based typing.

CDR1 and CDR2 are drawn from the germline V gene (reference sequence): LGHDT, YNNKEL. V is cut back by 5 bases and J by 4 bases, with 6 bases in the junction unmatched. The CDR3 runs 15 residues from the cysteine to the phenylalanine. The sequence is cut down to CDR3 DNA, 45 bases in frame from base 1. Each collaborating institution followed its own protocols to collect whole blood in K2EDTA tubes. For TCRbeta analysis, collaborator samples were shipped as frozen whole blood, as isolated PBMCs, or as DNA extracted from either sample type. Regarding this clone: It has no known antigen specificity. Base-call qualities are not available, and no considerably larger clone is one nucleotide away.

General conclusions and limits of the study: Clinical and demographic metadata were provided uncurated, with the amount varying by source and participant.

The immunoSEQ Assay, a bias-controlled multiplex PCR, was used to amplify TCRbeta CDR3 regions from genomic DNA. The original pipeline was this. Within the assay, amplification of reference gene primers was used to estimate how many nucleated cells each sample contained. To quantify the absolute abundance of each unique TCRbeta CDR3 rearrangement, sequence reads were collapsed and filtered. For each sample, productive Simpson clonality was calculated by taking the square root of Simpson's diversity index across productive rearrangements. TCRdb mirrors the immuneACCESS table, restricted to in-frame sequences. Some clones are absent from its copies; in checked studies, under half trace to an unresolved V gene, and the reason for the others is unknown. That table furnishes V, J and clone size, whereas the DNA furnished D and trimming. This sample holds about 55,000 clones; 75% to 90% were observed only once. The ten largest clonotypes hold roughly 15% of the sample.

This TCR derives from a human donor in a cohort sampled during active COVID-19. Here the chain combines TRBV3-1 (or the pseudogene TRBV3-2) and TRBJ2-2; a stretch of 8 junction bases matches TRBD1. The specimen sequenced was peripheral blood. The encoded CDR3 is CASSYGQGITGELFF. The base sequence is TGTGCCAGCAGCTACGGACAGGGCATCACCGGGGAGCTGTTTTTT.